This T cell receptor beta chain was found in a study of T cell responses to AZD1222 COVID-19 vaccine. Study outcomes and limitations: Among the donors, most were white British and more were female, and clonal diversity was possibly underestimated. At 160-218 and 743-854, vaccine-associated CD4 TCRs were dominant, and they spanned spike.

CDR1 and CDR2 from the germline V gene are MDHEN and SYDVKM. V dropped 8 bases and J dropped 8 bases, with 18 bases sitting between them. The CDR3 covers 13 residues. The data were produced by immunoSEQ multiplex PCR, yet TCRdb's version contains in-frame clones alone and is incomplete. The sample consists of about 120,000 clones, approximately 88% of them appearing once. This clone was counted a single time. What it recognizes is unknown. Sequenced material: peripheral blood, taken on day 0 of AZD1222 vaccination. The source is an adult in good health. The chain carries TRBV28 and TRBJ1-2, with D possibly being TRBD1 (6 bases). The CDR3 sequence is CASLDPGDDGYTF. The CDR3 DNA reads TGTGCCAGCTTAGATCCAGGGGACGACGGCTACACCTTC.